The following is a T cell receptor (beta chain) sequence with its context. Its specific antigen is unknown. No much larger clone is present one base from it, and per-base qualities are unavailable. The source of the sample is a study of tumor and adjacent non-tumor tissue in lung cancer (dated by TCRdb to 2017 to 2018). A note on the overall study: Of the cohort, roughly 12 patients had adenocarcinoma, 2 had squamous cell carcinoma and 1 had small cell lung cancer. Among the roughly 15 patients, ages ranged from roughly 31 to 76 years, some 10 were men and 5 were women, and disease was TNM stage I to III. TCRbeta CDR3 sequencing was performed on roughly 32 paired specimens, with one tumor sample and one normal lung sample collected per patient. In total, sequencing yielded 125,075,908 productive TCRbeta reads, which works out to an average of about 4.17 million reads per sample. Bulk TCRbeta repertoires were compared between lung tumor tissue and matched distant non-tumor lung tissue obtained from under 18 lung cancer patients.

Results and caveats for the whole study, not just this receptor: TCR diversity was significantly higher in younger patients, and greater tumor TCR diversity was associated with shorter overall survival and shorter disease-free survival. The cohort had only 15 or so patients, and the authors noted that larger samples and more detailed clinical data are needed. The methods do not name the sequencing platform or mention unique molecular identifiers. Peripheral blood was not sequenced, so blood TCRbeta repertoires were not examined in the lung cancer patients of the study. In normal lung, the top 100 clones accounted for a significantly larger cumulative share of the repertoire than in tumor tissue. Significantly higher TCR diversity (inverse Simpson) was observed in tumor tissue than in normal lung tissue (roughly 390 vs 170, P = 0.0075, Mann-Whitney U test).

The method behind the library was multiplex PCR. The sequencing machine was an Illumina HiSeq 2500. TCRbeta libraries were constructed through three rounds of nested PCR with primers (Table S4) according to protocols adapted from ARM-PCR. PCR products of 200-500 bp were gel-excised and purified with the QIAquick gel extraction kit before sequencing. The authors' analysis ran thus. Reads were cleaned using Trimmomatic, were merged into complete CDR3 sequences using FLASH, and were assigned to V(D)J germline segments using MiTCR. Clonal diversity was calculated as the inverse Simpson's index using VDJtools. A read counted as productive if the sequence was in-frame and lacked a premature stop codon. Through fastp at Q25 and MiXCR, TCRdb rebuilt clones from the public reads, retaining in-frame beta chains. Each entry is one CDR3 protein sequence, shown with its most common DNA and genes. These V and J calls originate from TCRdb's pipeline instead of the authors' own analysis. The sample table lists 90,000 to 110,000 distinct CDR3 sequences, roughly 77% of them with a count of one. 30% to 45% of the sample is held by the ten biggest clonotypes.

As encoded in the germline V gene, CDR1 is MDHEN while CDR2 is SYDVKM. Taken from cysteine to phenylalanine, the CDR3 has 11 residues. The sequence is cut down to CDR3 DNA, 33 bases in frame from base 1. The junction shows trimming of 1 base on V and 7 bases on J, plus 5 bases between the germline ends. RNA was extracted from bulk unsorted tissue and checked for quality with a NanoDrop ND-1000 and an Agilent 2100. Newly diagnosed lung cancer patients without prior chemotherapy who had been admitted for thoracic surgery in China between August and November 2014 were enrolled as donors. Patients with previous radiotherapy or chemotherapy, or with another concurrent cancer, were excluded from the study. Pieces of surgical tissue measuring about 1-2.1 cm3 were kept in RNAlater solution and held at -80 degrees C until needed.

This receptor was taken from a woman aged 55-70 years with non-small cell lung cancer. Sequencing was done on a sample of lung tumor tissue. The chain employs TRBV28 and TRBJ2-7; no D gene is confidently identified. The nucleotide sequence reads TGTGCCAGCAGTTTATTGCTTGAGCAGTACTTC. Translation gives CASSLLLEQYF.